The 10 T cell receptor beta chains given below trace back to one sample, sequenced in a study of shared clonotypes between healthy human individuals. Naive-designated CD8 cells lacked CD45RO, were positively enriched for CCR7, and omitted terminally differentiated effector memory CD45RA+ cells. Sequencing was performed with immunoSEQ multiplex PCR; in TCRdb, only in-frame clones are kept and a portion is missing. This table holds about 2.1 million clones, over 85% found once. The sequenced sample consisted of naive CD8+ T cells from PBMCs. All receptors derive from a man between 18 and 29 years old in good health. Some clones in this sample may be carry-over from other donors' samples.

The chain couples TRBV27 to TRBJ2-7; 10 nucleotides agree with TRBD2. Trimming cost V 5 bases and J 3 bases; bases outside gene matches: 7. This CDR3 region has 15 residues. Germline V gene sequence: CDR1 MNHEY, CDR2 SMNVEV (reference sequence). The CDR3 nucleotides read TGTGCCAGCAGTCGGACCGCTAGCGGGAGCTACGAGCAGTACTTC. Residues: CASSRTASGSYEQYF.

The chain links TRBV5-1 to TRBJ1-4; a possible D gene is TRBD1 (5 bases). The CDR3 is made up of 16 amino acids. The germline V gene encodes CDR1 SGHRS and CDR2 YFSETQ. The V end lost 2 bases, the J end lost 1 base, and 12 bases lay between the germline ends. Here the CDR3 reads CASSFNGDLTNEKLFF. The DNA of the CDR3 is TGCGCCAGCAGCTTCAATGGGGACCTAACTAATGAAAAACTGTTTTTT. Full variable domain (outside the CDR3, taken from reference TRBV5-1 and TRBJ1-4): KAGVTQTPRYLIKTRGQQVTLSCSPISGHRSVSWYQQTPGQGLQFLFEYFSETQRNKGNFPGRFSGRQFSNSRSEMNVSTLELGDSALYLCASSFNGDLTNEKLFFGSGTQLSVL.

V usage is TRBV5-4 and J usage is TRBJ1-1; tentative D call: TRBD1 (6 bases). The CDR3 covers 14 residues. V was clipped by 5 bases and J by 6 bases, with 17 bases between them. CDR1 SGHNT and CDR2 YYREEE come from the germline V gene (reference sequence). This CDR3 is CASSERTGIPEAFF. The CDR3 DNA follows: TGTGCCAGCAGTGAAAGAACAGGGATTCCTGAAGCTTTCTTT. The full variable domain, with the rest looked up from reference TRBV5-4 and TRBJ1-1, is ETGVTQSPTHLIKTRGQQVTLRCSSQSGHNTVSWYQQALGQGPQFIFQYYREEENGRGNFPPRFSGLQFPNYSSELNVNALELDDSALYLCASSERTGIPEAFFGQGTRLTVV.

The chain carries TRBV27 and TRBJ2-1; no reliable D call. This CDR3 contains 14 residues. V gave up 1 base and J gave up 3 bases, with 7 bases separating them. CDR1 MNHEY and CDR2 SMNVEV come from the germline V gene (reference sequence). The CDR3 is CASSLWSVYNEQFF. CDR3 sequence (DNA): TGTGCCAGCAGTTTATGGAGCGTCTACAATGAGCAGTTCTTC.

CDR3 in amino acids: CASSPPRGSTDTQYF. Here the CDR3 DNA reads TGTGCCAGCAGCCCACCGCGGGGGAGCACAGATACGCAGTATTTT. The rearrangement links TRBV7-9 to TRBJ2-3; 7 bases are shared with TRBD2. The germline CDR1 and CDR2 sequences are SEHNR and FQNEAQ (reference sequence). The length of the CDR3 is 15 residues. The V and J ends lost 5 bases and 0 bases, in that order; junction bases with no gene match: 5.

V usage is TRBV28 and J usage is TRBJ2-3; D is tentatively TRBD1 or TRBD2 (5 bases each). This CDR3 has 15 residues. Germline assignment: CDR1 MDHEN and CDR2 SYDVKM. Trimming took off 3 bases at V and 2 bases at J, with 12 bases between the two ends. CDR3 nucleotide sequence: TGTGCCAGCAGTTTGCCCGGGACGACCACAGATACGCAGTATTTT. It codes for CASSLPGTTTDTQYF.

The genes are TRBV6-5 and TRBJ2-2, with D perhaps matching TRBD1 (5 bases). The CDR3 has 13 amino acids. Looked up from germline, CDR1 is MNHEY and CDR2 is SVGAGI. V was trimmed by 5 bases and J by 7 bases, leaving 11 bases between them. In nucleotides, the CDR3 is TGTGCCAGCAGTCAGCAGGGTAACGGGGAGCTGTTTTTT. Translation gives CASSQQGNGELFF.

Only one count was recorded for this clone. The DNA of the CDR3 is TGTGCCAGCTCACCCGCTGGGACAGGGTTGAACACCGGGGAGCTGTTTTTT. As protein: CASSPAGTGLNTGELFF. The chain recombines TRBV18 with TRBJ2-2; 9 bases line up with TRBD1. This CDR3 spans 17 amino acids. The ends lost 3 bases at V and 1 base at J; junction bases unmatched: 6. Germline V CDR1 and CDR2: KGHSH, LQKENI.

The chain employs TRBV4-3 and TRBJ2-1; D unclear. The CDR3 length is 13 residues. V lost 3 bases and J 6 bases, leaving 9 bases between the germline ends. Germline V gives CDR1 LGHNA, CDR2 YSLEER. CDR3 loop: CASSHDTTNEQFF. The CDR3 DNA is TGCGCCAGCAGCCATGACACGACCAATGAGCAGTTCTTC.

CDR3 amino acids: CASSLKDSYGYTF. For the CDR3, the DNA is TGTGCCAGCAGCCTCAAGGACAGCTATGGCTACACCTTC. J is TRBJ1-2 and V is TRBV16; D might be TRBD1 (6 bases). The length of the CDR3 is 13 residues. The germline V gene encodes CDR1 KGHSY and CDR2 FQNENV. The V and J ends lost 4 bases and 4 bases respectively, with 10 bases between them. Full variable domain (rest looked up from reference TRBV16 and TRBJ1-2): GEEVAQTPKHLVRGEGQKAKLYCAPIKGHSYVFWYQQVLKNEFKFLISFQNENVFDETGMPKERFSAKCLPNSPCSLEIQATKLEDSAVYFCASSLKDSYGYTFGSGTRLTVV.